This T cell receptor (beta chain) was captured in a study of T cell repertoires in cytomegalovirus infection. In germline, CDR1 is ENHRY, CDR2 SYGVKD. With V trimmed by 2 bases and J by 3 bases, 1 base remained unmatched. This CDR3 comprises 14 residues. TCRdb re-called the reads with MiXCR, one entry per CDR3 protein. The sample consists of 450,000 to 650,000 distinct CDR3 sequences, around two fifths of them appearing once. About this clonotype itself: The antigen is not known.

The V and J genes are TRBV10-3 and TRBJ2-7, with TRBD2 matching over 10 bases. The material sequenced was cultured PBMCs, taken from culture after CMV antigen stimulation. This TCR was recovered from a human donor in good health (CMV status not recorded). Some clones in this sample may be carry-over from other donors' samples. CDR3: CAISEGLAVYEQYF. The DNA for the CDR3 is TGTGCCATCAGTGAGGGACTAGCGGTCTACGAGCAGTACTTC.